This T cell receptor beta chain was captured in a study of CD8+CD57+ T cells in acquired aplastic anemia. Study details: Yields of DNA that came from sorted CD4+ and CD8+ cells averaged roughly 3 ug. CD4+ cells from healthy donors averaged approximately 11 million reads.

According to the study, genomic DNA was the template for TCR beta VDJ and CDR3 profiling. MiXCR, applied by TCRdb to the reads, yields one record per CDR3 protein. The sample carries some 150,000 distinct CDR3 sequences, approximately 41% recorded once. This clonotype was counted ten times or more. What it recognizes is unknown. Study results and caveats: Shared by patients and controls, twenty-nine CD8+ CDR3s were abundant in patients.

Sample: sorted CD4+, CD8+, or CD8+CD57+ T cells (not recorded which) from PBMCs. The source of this sequence is a human donor in good health, serving as a control.

The CDR3 DNA reads as TGTGCCAGCAGTAGATATGAAAGATCACCCCTCCACTTT. This codes for CASSRYERSPLHF. The chain recombines TRBV27 with TRBJ1-6; D ambiguous. The CDR3 has 13 residues. Germline V lookup: CDR1 MNHEY, CDR2 SMNVEV (reference sequence). Trimming took 5 bases from V and 10 from J, leaving 12 bases between them.